A selection of T cell receptor beta chains follows, all from one sample in a study of shared T cell receptors in the human thymus. The assay was immunoSEQ multiplex PCR, and TCRdb's table has in-frame clones only and misses some. The sample consists of about 660,000 clones, around 87% of them appearing once. The sample also formed part of further work on human thymus T cells.

The sample was thymocytes. The receptors here all came from a boy under three years old with a congenital heart defect. The CDR3 runs from the conserved cysteine through the conserved F or W. Fields, in order: D gene, J gene, clone size, V gene, CDR3 DNA, CDR3 protein. A D gene is named only where the DNA matches it firmly. Expanded clones get a size class; other rows say once, few or many, or leave the size out.

NA TRBJ2-4 once TRBV27 TGTGCCAGCAGTTTGTCCGGCGTTAGCGGAGCCAAAAACATTCAGTACTTC CASSLSGVSGAKNIQYF
TRBD1 TRBJ1-2 NA TRBV5-1 TGCGCCAGCAGCTTGCGGGACAGCCAGGATAGCACCTTC CASSLRDSQDSTF
NA TRBJ1-5 NA TRBV30 TGTGCCTGGAGTGTACCCAGGGGCGGCAATCAGCCCCAGCATTTT CAWSVPRGGNQPQHF
TRBD1 TRBJ1-1 NA TRBV23-1 TGCGCCAGCAGTCAGACTCCGGGCAGGGGGGACACTGAAGCTTTCTTT CASSQTPGRGDTEAFF
NA TRBJ2-4 NA TRBV5-6 TGTGCCAGCAGCCCTCGTTTGGAGGGAATAGCCAAAAACATTCAGTACTTC CASSPRLEGIAKNIQYF
TRBD2 TRBJ2-3 NA TRBV30 TGTGCCTGGAGAGGACTAGCGGGGGAGGAAGATACGCAGTATTTT CAWRGLAGEEDTQYF
NA TRBJ2-1 NA TRBV7-2 TGTGCCAGCAGCCGAAAGGAGTATGAGCAGTTCTTC CASSRKEYEQFF
NA TRBJ2-7 NA TRBV18 TGTGCCAGCTCGACGCACGAGGACACCTCCTACGAGCAGTACTTC CASSTHEDTSYEQYF
TRBD2 TRBJ2-7 NA TRBV5-6 TGTGCCAGCAGCCCTATAGGGACTAGCGGGAGAGTCTACGAGCAGTACTTC CASSPIGTSGRVYEQYF
NA TRBJ1-4 NA TRBV6-6 TGTGCCAGCAGTTCAGGGGTGGATGAAAAACTGTTTTTT CASSSGVDEKLFF